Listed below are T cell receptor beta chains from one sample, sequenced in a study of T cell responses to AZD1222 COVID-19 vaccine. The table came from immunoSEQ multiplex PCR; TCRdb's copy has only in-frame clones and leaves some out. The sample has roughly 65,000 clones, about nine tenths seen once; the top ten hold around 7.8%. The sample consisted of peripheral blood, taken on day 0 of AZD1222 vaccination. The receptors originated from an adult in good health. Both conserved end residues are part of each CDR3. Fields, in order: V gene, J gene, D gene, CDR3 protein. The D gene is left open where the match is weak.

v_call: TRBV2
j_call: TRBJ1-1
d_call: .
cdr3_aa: CASSTGGTEAFF

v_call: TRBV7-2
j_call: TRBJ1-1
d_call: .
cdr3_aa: CASSLQPGRLNTEAFF

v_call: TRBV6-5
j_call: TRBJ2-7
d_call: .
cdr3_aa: CASRRQANSYEQYF

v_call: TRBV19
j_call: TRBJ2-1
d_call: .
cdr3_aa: CASSPSSGSTPVQWNEQFF

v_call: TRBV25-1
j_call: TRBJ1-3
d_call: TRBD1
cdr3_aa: CASSDPSGTGYGNTIYF

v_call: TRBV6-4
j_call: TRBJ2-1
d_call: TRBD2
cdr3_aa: CASSVGGGSYNEQFF

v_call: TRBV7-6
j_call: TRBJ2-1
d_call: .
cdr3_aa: CASRPFGQSSYNEQFF

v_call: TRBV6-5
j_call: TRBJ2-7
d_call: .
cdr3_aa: CASSLSSEAYEQYF

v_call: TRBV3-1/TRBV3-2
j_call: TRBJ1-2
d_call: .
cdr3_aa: CASSLRSGGGAGYTF

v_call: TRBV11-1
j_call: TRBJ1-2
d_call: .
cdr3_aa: CASSLRSGNYGYTF

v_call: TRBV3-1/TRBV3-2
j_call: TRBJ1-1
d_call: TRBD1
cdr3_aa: CASSQAGGRNTEAFF

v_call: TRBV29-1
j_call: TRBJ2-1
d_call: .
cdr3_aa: CSVPTGNFSYNEQFF

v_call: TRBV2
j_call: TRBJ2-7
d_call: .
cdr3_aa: CASSEASETNYEQYF

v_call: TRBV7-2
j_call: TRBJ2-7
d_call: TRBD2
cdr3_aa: CASSYSSGRGYEQYF

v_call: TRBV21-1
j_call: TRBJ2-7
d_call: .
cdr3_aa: CASSRKTGEHYEQYF

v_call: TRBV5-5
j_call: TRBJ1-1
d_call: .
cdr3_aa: CASSSSTERKKNTEAFF

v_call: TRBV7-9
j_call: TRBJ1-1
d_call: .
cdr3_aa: CASSSTPDSKNTEAFF

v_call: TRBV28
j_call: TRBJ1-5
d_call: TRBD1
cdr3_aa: CASSSGGRWQPQHF

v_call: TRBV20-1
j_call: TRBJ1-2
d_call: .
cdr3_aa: CSAPDGYGYTF

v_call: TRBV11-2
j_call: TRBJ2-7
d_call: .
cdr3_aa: CASSLVLDMSYEQYF

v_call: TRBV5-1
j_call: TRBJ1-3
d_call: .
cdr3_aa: CASSLAYSTSSGNTIYF

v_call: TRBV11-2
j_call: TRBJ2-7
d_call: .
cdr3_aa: CASSLSPVQYF

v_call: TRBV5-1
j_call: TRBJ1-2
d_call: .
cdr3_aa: CASSLGQGHYGYTF

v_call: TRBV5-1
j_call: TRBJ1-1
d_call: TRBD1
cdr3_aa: CASSLGGQYTEAFF

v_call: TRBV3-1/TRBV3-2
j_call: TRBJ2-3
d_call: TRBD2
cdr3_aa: CASSQEPGLAGRTQYF

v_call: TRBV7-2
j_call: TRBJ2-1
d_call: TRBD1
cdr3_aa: CASSRDRANDEQFF

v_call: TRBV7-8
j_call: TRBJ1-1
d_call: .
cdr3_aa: CASSLRGQNTEAFF

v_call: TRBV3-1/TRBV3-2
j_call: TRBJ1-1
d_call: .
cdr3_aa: CASSPRDRLNTEAFF

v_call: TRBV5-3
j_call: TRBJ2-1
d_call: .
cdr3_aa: CVFPYNEQFF

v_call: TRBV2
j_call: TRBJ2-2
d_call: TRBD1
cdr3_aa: CASRVQGAGELFF

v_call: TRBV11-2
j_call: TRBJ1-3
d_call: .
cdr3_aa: CASSLATGLSGNTIYF

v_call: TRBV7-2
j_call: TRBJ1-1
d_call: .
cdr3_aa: CASSFRGGLTEAFF

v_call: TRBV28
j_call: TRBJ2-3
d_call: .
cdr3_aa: CASTVHSTDTQYF

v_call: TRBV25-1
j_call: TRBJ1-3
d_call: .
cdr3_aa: CASSEQMGDIFF

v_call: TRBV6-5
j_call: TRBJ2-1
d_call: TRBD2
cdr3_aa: CASSYPPGGTYNEQFF

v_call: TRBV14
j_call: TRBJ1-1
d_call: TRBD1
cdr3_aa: CASSPGQGGEAFF